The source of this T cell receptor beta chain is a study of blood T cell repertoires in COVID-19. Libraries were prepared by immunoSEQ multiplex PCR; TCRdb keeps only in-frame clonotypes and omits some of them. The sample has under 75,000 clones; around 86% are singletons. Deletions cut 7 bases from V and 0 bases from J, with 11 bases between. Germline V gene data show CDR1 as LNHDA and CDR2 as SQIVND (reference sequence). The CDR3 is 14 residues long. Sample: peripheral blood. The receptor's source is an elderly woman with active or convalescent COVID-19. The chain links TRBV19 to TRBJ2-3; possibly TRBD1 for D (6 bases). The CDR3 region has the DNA TGTGCCAGTAAGAGACAGGTTAGCACAGATACGCAGTATTTT. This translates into CASKRQVSTDTQYF.